Listed below are T cell receptor beta chains from one sample, sequenced in a study of cytomegalovirus exposure and HLA in healthy donors. Libraries were prepared by immunoSEQ multiplex PCR; TCRdb keeps only in-frame clonotypes and omits some of them. The data contain around 110,000 clones, 79% of them singletons. The sample consisted of PBMCs. These receptors all come from a woman under 30 in good health and CMV-seropositive. The CDR3 runs from the conserved cysteine through the conserved F or W. The D gene is left open where the match is weak. Only part of the rows carry a size: once, few, many, or a class if the clone is expanded.

D: NA
size: NA
length: 12
J: TRBJ2-5
V: TRBV2
CDR3: CASTEQGETQYF
DNA: TGTGCCAGCACCGAGCAGGGAGAGACCCAGTACTTC

D: NA
size: NA
length: 15
J: TRBJ2-3
V: TRBV18
CDR3: CASSQGIPSTDTQYF
DNA: TGTGCCAGCTCACAGGGGATCCCTAGCACAGATACGCAGTATTTT

D: TRBD2
size: NA
length: 13
J: TRBJ2-7
V: TRBV6-5
CDR3: CASSLAGRYEQYF
DNA: TGTGCCAGCAGTTTAGCGGGCCGCTACGAGCAGTACTTC

D: TRBD1
size: NA
length: 15
J: TRBJ1-5
V: TRBV28
CDR3: CASSQNRGLVQPQHF
DNA: TGTGCCAGCAGTCAAAACAGGGGGCTGGTTCAGCCCCAGCATTTT

D: TRBD1
size: NA
length: 15
J: TRBJ1-5
V: TRBV19
CDR3: CASDRTKGATQPQHF
DNA: TGTGCCAGCGATCGAACTAAGGGGGCAACTCAGCCCCAGCATTTT

D: TRBD1
size: NA
length: 14
J: TRBJ1-1
V: TRBV11-1
CDR3: CASSFGTGEGEAFF
DNA: TGTGCCAGCAGCTTCGGGACAGGGGAGGGTGAAGCTTTCTTT

D: TRBD1
size: NA
length: 17
J: TRBJ1-4
V: TRBV7-9
CDR3: CASSSRGVGTGDEKLFF
DNA: TGTGCCAGCAGCTCCAGAGGGGTTGGGACAGGGGATGAAAAACTGTTTTTT

D: NA
size: NA
length: 14
J: TRBJ2-7
V: TRBV11-1
CDR3: CASSFERNSYEQYF
DNA: TGTGCCAGCAGCTTCGAGCGGAACTCCTACGAGCAGTACTTC

D: TRBD1
size: NA
length: 14
J: TRBJ1-3
V: TRBV5-1
CDR3: CASSLRGLGNTIYF
DNA: TGCGCCAGCAGCTTGAGGGGGCTCGGAAACACCATATATTTT

D: NA
size: NA
length: 13
J: TRBJ1-1
V: TRBV6-1
CDR3: CASSPTGRTEAFF
DNA: TGTGCCAGCAGCCCCACAGGGCGGACTGAAGCTTTCTTT

D: TRBD1
size: NA
length: 14
J: TRBJ2-7
V: TRBV19
CDR3: CASSNPDRDLEQYF
DNA: TGTGCCAGTAGTAACCCGGACAGGGACCTCGAGCAGTACTTC

D: NA
size: NA
length: 11
J: TRBJ1-5
V: TRBV27
CDR3: CASGGKWPQHF
DNA: TGTGCCAGCGGGGGGAAGTGGCCCCAGCATTTT

D: NA
size: NA
length: 14
J: TRBJ2-7
V: TRBV5-1
CDR3: CASSSGDSSYEQYF
DNA: TGCGCCAGCAGCTCGGGTGACTCGTCCTACGAGCAGTACTTC

D: NA
size: NA
length: 14
J: TRBJ1-4
V: TRBV28
CDR3: CASSLQGWDEKLFF
DNA: TGTGCCAGCAGCTTACAGGGTTGGGATGAAAAACTGTTTTTT

D: TRBD1
size: NA
length: 15
J: TRBJ1-5
V: TRBV2
CDR3: CASSEETGDNQPQHF
DNA: TGTGCCAGCAGTGAAGAGACAGGGGACAATCAGCCCCAGCATTTT

D: TRBD2
size: NA
length: 13
J: TRBJ2-7
V: TRBV30
CDR3: CACKREIRDEQYF
DNA: TGTGCATGCAAGCGGGAGATAAGAGACGAGCAGTACTTC

D: TRBD1
size: NA
length: 17
J: TRBJ2-5
V: TRBV4-2
CDR3: CASSQDQGTGYEETQYF
DNA: TGTGCCAGCAGCCAAGATCAGGGGACAGGTTACGAAGAGACCCAGTACTTC

D: NA
size: few
length: 15
J: TRBJ2-1
V: TRBV4-2
CDR3: CASSQGAGRDNEQFF
DNA: TGTGCCAGCAGCCAAGGGGCGGGACGCGACAATGAGCAGTTCTTC

D: NA
size: NA
length: 13
J: TRBJ1-2
V: TRBV18
CDR3: CASSPPQGNGYTF
DNA: TGTGCCAGCTCACCACCCCAGGGGAATGGCTACACCTTC

D: TRBD1
size: NA
length: 15
J: TRBJ1-3
V: TRBV4-1
CDR3: CASSQGRGPGNTIYF
DNA: TGCGCCAGCAGCCAAGGGAGGGGGCCAGGAAACACCATATATTTT

D: NA
size: NA
length: 12
J: TRBJ2-3
V: TRBV10-2
CDR3: CASSGTGLAQYF
DNA: TGCGCCAGCAGTGGTACAGGGTTGGCGCAGTATTTT

D: NA
size: NA
length: 13
J: TRBJ2-7
V: TRBV28
CDR3: CASSSPSAVEQYF
DNA: TGTGCCAGCAGTTCCCCCAGCGCCGTAGAGCAGTACTTC

D: NA
size: NA
length: 14
J: TRBJ1-3
V: TRBV7-2
CDR3: CASSPTDSGNTIYF
DNA: TGTGCCAGCAGCCCAACGGACAGCGGAAACACCATATATTTT

D: NA
size: NA
length: 14
J: TRBJ2-5
V: TRBV5-1
CDR3: CASSLVGSQETQYF
DNA: TGCGCCAGCAGCTTGGTTGGGAGCCAAGAGACCCAGTACTTC

D: NA
size: NA
length: 14
J: TRBJ2-1
V: TRBV10-3
CDR3: CAISDLIDYNEQFF
DNA: TGTGCCATCAGTGATTTGATAGACTACAATGAGCAGTTCTTC

D: NA
size: once
length: 13
J: TRBJ2-7
V: TRBV6-1
CDR3: CASSVRISYEQYF
DNA: TGTGCCAGCAGCGTCAGAATCTCCTACGAGCAGTACTTC

D: NA
size: NA
length: 16
J: TRBJ2-7
V: TRBV10-3
CDR3: CAISVTLAAGSREQYF
DNA: TGTGCCATCAGTGTCACATTAGCGGCGGGGAGTCGCGAGCAGTACTTC

D: NA
size: NA
length: 14
J: TRBJ1-4
V: TRBV2
CDR3: CASSQDTTNEKLFF
DNA: TGTGCCAGCAGTCAAGACACAACTAATGAAAAACTGTTTTTT

D: TRBD2
size: NA
length: 16
J: TRBJ2-5
V: TRBV28
CDR3: CASSLTSGRKQETQYF
DNA: TGTGCCAGCAGTTTGACTAGCGGGAGAAAGCAAGAGACCCAGTACTTC

D: TRBD1
size: NA
length: 19
J: TRBJ2-6
V: TRBV4-1
CDR3: CASSHDTNYRGRGANVLTF
DNA: TGCGCCAGCAGCCACGATACTAATTACAGGGGGCGCGGGGCCAACGTCCTGACTTTC

D: NA
size: NA
length: 13
J: TRBJ2-5
V: TRBV19
CDR3: CASSIGGQETQYF
DNA: TGTGCCAGTAGTATTGGCGGACAAGAGACCCAGTACTTC